A selection of T cell receptor beta chains follows, all from one sample in a study of T cell repertoires in cytomegalovirus infection. TCRdb processed the reads anew with MiXCR; each CDR3 protein has one entry. The sample contains more than 650,000 distinct CDR3 sequences, less than 40% of which appear only once. Material: PBMCs. Every receptor here comes from a human donor in good health (CMV status not recorded). Some clones in this sample may be carry-over from other donors' samples. Both conserved end residues are part of each CDR3. The D gene is left open where the match is weak. Some rows have no size entry. The others give once, few or many, or a class for an expanded clone.

CDR3: CASVKSGLAGVYEQYF; DNA: TGTGCCAGCGTAAAGAGTGGGCTAGCGGGAGTTTACGAGCAGTACTTC; V: TRBV6-1; J: TRBJ2-7; D: TRBD2; size: .
CDR3: CATSRDGQGNRGRGYTF; DNA: TGTGCCACCAGCAGAGACGGACAGGGGAATAGAGGCAGGGGCTACACCTTC; V: TRBV15; J: TRBJ1-2; D: TRBD1; size: few
CDR3: CATSLSGEGTGELFF; DNA: TGTGCCACCAGCTTATCGGGAGAGGGGACCGGGGAGCTGTTTTTT; V: TRBV24-1; J: TRBJ2-2; D: .; size: few
CDR3: CAITESIRETQYF; DNA: TGTGCCATCACCGAGTCAATCCGAGAGACCCAGTACTTC; V: TRBV10-3; J: TRBJ2-5; D: .; size: .
CDR3: CASSPPQVFMNTEAFF; DNA: TGTGCCAGCAGTCCACCACAGGTCTTCATGAACACTGAAGCTTTCTTT; V: TRBV6-2/TRBV6-3; J: TRBJ1-1; D: .; size: few
CDR3: CASNSPGLAGGANTGELFF; DNA: TGTGCCAGCAACTCCCCGGGACTAGCGGGGGGGGCGAACACCGGGGAGCTGTTTTTT; V: TRBV6-5; J: TRBJ2-2; D: TRBD2; size: .
CDR3: CASKARITEQFF; DNA: TGTGCCAGCAAGGCACGGATAACCGAGCAGTTCTTC; V: TRBV2; J: TRBJ2-1; D: .; size: .
CDR3: CASSYLGQMNTEAFF; DNA: TGTGCCAGCAGCTACCTGGGGCAGATGAACACTGAAGCTTTCTTT; V: TRBV7-9; J: TRBJ1-1; D: .; size: few
CDR3: CASSLGVGQASYEQYF; DNA: TGTGCCAGCAGCCTAGGCGTCGGACAGGCCTCCTACGAGCAGTACTTC; V: TRBV3-1; J: TRBJ2-7; D: TRBD1; size: .
CDR3: CASSLDLGNYGYTF; DNA: TGCGCCAGCAGCTTGGATCTGGGGAACTATGGCTACACCTTC; V: TRBV5-1; J: TRBJ1-2; D: .; size: .
CDR3: CASSYFGGEQYF; DNA: TGTGCCAGCAGTTACTTCGGCGGCGAGCAGTACTTC; V: TRBV6-5; J: TRBJ2-7; D: .; size: .
CDR3: CASSQPRGTEAFF; DNA: TGTGCCAGCAGCCAACCACGGGGCACTGAAGCTTTCTTT; V: TRBV13; J: TRBJ1-1; D: .; size: .
CDR3: CSARGGIQGRTGELFF; DNA: TGCAGTGCTAGAGGTGGAATCCAGGGACGGACCGGGGAGCTGTTTTTT; V: TRBV20-1; J: TRBJ2-2; D: .; size: few
CDR3: CATSDLRENTGELFF; DNA: TGTGCCACCAGTGACCTCAGAGAAAACACCGGGGAGCTGTTTTTT; V: TRBV24-1; J: TRBJ2-2; D: .; size: .
CDR3: CASSFLQEQHQPQHF; DNA: TGTGCCAGCAGCTTTCTTCAGGAACAGCATCAGCCCCAGCATTTT; V: TRBV7-3; J: TRBJ1-5; D: .; size: .
CDR3: CASSSIGTSGSYNEQFF; DNA: TGTGCCAGCAGCTCCATTGGGACTAGCGGCTCCTACAATGAGCAGTTCTTC; V: TRBV11-3; J: TRBJ2-1; D: TRBD2; size: .
CDR3: CASSTRDRVHEQYF; DNA: TGTGCCAGCAGCACCCGGGACAGGGTCCACGAGCAGTACTTC; V: TRBV7-2; J: TRBJ2-7; D: TRBD1; size: many
CDR3: CASSLLRFSGGHLSYNEQFF; DNA: TGTGCCAGCAGCTTACTTCGTTTTTCGGGTGGCCATCTCTCCTACAATGAGCAGTTCTTC; V: TRBV7-9; J: TRBJ2-1; D: .; size: .
CDR3: CSGWGADEKLFF; DNA: TGCAGCGGTTGGGGGGCGGATGAAAAACTGTTTTTT; V: TRBV29-1; J: TRBJ1-4; D: .; size: .
CDR3: CASSLPRVSSYEQYF; DNA: TGTGCCAGCAGCCTACCGCGGGTGAGCTCCTACGAGCAGTACTTC; V: TRBV11-2; J: TRBJ2-7; D: .; size: few
CDR3: CASSLMSSNQPQHF; DNA: TGTGCCAGCAGCTTAATGAGTAGCAATCAGCCCCAGCATTTT; V: TRBV7-9; J: TRBJ1-5; D: .; size: few
CDR3: CASSLGGGGTQYF; DNA: TGTGCCAGCAGCTTAGGTGGGGGGGGGACCCAGTACTTC; V: TRBV7-2; J: TRBJ2-5; D: TRBD2; size: many
CDR3: CASSLAAQGHTEAFF; DNA: TGTGCCAGCAGCTTAGCGGCGCAGGGCCACACTGAAGCTTTCTTT; V: TRBV7-6; J: TRBJ1-1; D: .; size: many
CDR3: CATAEQGEDTGELFF; DNA: TGTGCCACCGCCGAACAGGGGGAGGACACCGGGGAGCTGTTTTTT; V: TRBV24-1; J: TRBJ2-2; D: TRBD1; size: few
CDR3: CAISARREGGEQFF; DNA: TGTGCCATCAGTGCTCGGCGGGAGGGCGGTGAGCAGTTCTTC; V: TRBV10-3; J: TRBJ2-1; D: TRBD2; size: many
CDR3: CASSSSGGPAREQFF; DNA: TGTGCCAGCAGCTCGAGCGGGGGTCCAGCCCGTGAGCAGTTCTTC; V: TRBV7-3; J: TRBJ2-1; D: TRBD2; size: few
CDR3: CASSLWGGEGEQYF; DNA: TGTGCCAGCAGTTTATGGGGAGGGGAAGGCGAGCAGTACTTC; V: TRBV28; J: TRBJ2-7; D: TRBD2; size: few
CDR3: CASSSWTVELSGANVLTF; DNA: TGTGCCAGCAGCTCATGGACTGTGGAGCTTTCTGGGGCCAACGTCCTGACTTTC; V: TRBV7-6; J: TRBJ2-6; D: .; size: few
CDR3: CASSFRQGGYNEQFF; DNA: TGTGCCAGCAGTTTTCGACAGGGGGGCTACAATGAGCAGTTCTTC; V: TRBV12-3/TRBV12-4; J: TRBJ2-1; D: TRBD1; size: .
CDR3: CASSESPGYGYTF; DNA: TGTGCCAGCAGTGAATCGCCAGGGTATGGCTACACCTTC; V: TRBV6-1; J: TRBJ1-2; D: .; size: many
CDR3: CASSIGSGSEAFF; DNA: TGTGCCAGTAGTATCGGGTCAGGCTCTGAAGCTTTCTTT; V: TRBV19; J: TRBJ1-1; D: .; size: .
CDR3: CSVEPGPTGSLETQYF; DNA: TGCAGCGTTGAACCCGGACCAACAGGGTCCCTGGAGACCCAGTACTTC; V: TRBV29-1; J: TRBJ2-5; D: .; size: .
CDR3: CASGRVSNTEAFF; DNA: TGTGCCAGTGGGAGAGTGAGCAACACTGAAGCTTTCTTT; V: TRBV2; J: TRBJ1-1; D: .; size: .
CDR3: CASSLETSGRGGTQYF; DNA: TGTGCCAGCAGCTTGGAGACTAGCGGCCGGGGGGGTACGCAGTATTTT; V: TRBV5-4; J: TRBJ2-3; D: TRBD2; size: .
CDR3: CASREEALVGDTQYF; DNA: TGCGCCAGCAGAGAGGAGGCGCTAGTCGGAGATACGCAGTATTTT; V: TRBV5-1; J: TRBJ2-3; D: .; size: .
CDR3: CASSPVGGARDYGYTF; DNA: TGTGCCAGCAGCCCAGTTGGGGGGGCGCGTGACTATGGCTACACCTTC; V: TRBV5-6; J: TRBJ1-2; D: .; size: few
CDR3: CASNGETQYF; DNA: TGTGCCAGCAACGGGGAGACCCAGTACTTC; V: TRBV25-1; J: TRBJ2-5; D: .; size: few
CDR3: CASSHLGLAGDTGELFF; DNA: TGTGCCAGCAGCCACCTCGGACTAGCGGGGGACACCGGGGAGCTGTTTTTT; V: TRBV4-2; J: TRBJ2-2; D: TRBD2; size: .
CDR3: CASSFSEAGAVEQYF; DNA: TGTGCCAGCAGCTTCTCTGAGGCAGGGGCGGTCGAGCAGTACTTC; V: TRBV7-9; J: TRBJ2-7; D: .; size: many
CDR3: CASSLAGGRDAGELFF; DNA: TGCGCCAGCAGCTTGGCCGGCGGGAGGGACGCCGGGGAGCTGTTTTTT; V: TRBV5-1; J: TRBJ2-2; D: TRBD2; size: few
CDR3: CAISATTSDTQYF; DNA: TGTGCCATCAGTGCGACGACATCAGATACGCAGTATTTT; V: TRBV10-3; J: TRBJ2-3; D: .; size: few
CDR3: CASNSQGLTTGELFF; DNA: TGTGCCAGCAATAGCCAGGGGCTAACCACCGGGGAGCTGTTTTTT; V: TRBV2; J: TRBJ2-2; D: .; size: .
CDR3: CASRAGPLGGREKLFF; DNA: TGTGCCAGCAGAGCAGGACCTCTGGGAGGGCGTGAAAAACTGTTTTTT; V: TRBV28; J: TRBJ1-4; D: .; size: many